This T cell receptor beta chain was captured by sequencing in a study of Graves' ophthalmopathy and Graves' hyperthyroidism. Study-level findings and limits: A majority of expanded thyroid clonotypes exceeding 0.001 frequency were likewise present in blood.

This CDR3 contains 15 residues. Germline CDR1 SNHLY, CDR2 FYNNEI. Trimming removed 11 bases from V and 4 bases from J, with 23 bases in between. As the template, RNA transcripts were used to amplify TCR beta CDR3 regions. Scientists carried out first-round RT-PCR using HTBI primers and then a second-round multiplex PCR. TCRdb reanalysed the multiplex PCR reads using MiXCR and keeps one entry per CDR3 protein. The table shows approximately 700,000 distinct CDR3 sequences, with 40% occurring only once. Ophthalmopathy-affected donors exhibited moderate-to-severe activity, CAS ≥3, NOSPECS ≥4, and duration under 3 months. Clinical symptoms, serum thyroxine, TRAb, thyroid ultrasound and orbital computed tomography were relied on for diagnosis. PBMCs came from about 10 ml of fresh peripheral blood. A note on this clonotype: The antigen remains unidentified. This clone may be a read error of a much larger clone one base away.

This chain uses TRBV2 with TRBJ1-1; the D is unclear. Sequencing input: peripheral blood. The TCR comes from an adult man with Graves' ophthalmopathy. The CDR3 region is CAGEVKASGITEAFF. The DNA of the CDR3 is TGTGCCGGCGAAGTGAAGGCATCGGGGATCACTGAAGCTTTCTTT.